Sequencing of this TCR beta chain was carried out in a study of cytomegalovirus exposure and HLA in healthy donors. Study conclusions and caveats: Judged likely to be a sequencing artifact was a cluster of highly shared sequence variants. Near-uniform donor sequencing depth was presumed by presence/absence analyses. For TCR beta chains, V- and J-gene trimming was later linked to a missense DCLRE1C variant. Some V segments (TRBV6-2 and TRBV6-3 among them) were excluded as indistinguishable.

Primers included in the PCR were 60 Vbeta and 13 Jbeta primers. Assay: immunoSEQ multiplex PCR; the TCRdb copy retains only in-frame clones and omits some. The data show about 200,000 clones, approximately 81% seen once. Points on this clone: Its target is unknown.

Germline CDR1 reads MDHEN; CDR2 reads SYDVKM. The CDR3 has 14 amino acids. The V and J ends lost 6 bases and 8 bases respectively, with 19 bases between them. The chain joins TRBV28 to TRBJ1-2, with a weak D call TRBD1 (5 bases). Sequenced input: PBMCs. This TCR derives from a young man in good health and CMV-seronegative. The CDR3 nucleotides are TGTGCCAGCAGCCGACTAGGCGGGGCCCGGGGCTACACCTTC. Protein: CASSRLGGARGYTF.